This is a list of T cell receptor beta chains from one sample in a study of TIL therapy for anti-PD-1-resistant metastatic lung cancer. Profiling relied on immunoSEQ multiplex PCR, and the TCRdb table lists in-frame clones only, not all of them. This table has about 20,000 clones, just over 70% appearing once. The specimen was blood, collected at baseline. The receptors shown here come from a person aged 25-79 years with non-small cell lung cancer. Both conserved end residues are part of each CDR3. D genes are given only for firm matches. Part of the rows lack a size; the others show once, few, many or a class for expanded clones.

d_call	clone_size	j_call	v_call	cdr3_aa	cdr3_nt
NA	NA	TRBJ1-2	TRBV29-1	CSVAQTDYGYTF	TGCAGCGTTGCACAGACCGACTATGGCTACACCTTC
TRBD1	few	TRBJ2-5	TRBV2	CASSGQGQQETQYF	TGTGCCAGTTCAGGACAGGGTCAACAAGAGACCCAGTACTTC
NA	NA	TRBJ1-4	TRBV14	CASSQTWGDNEKLFF	TGTGCCAGCAGCCAGACCTGGGGGGACAATGAAAAACTGTTTTTT
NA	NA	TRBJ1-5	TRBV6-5	CASSYRGGIQPQHF	TGTGCCAGCAGTTACAGGGGGGGAATTCAGCCCCAGCATTTT
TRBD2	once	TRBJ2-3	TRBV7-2	CASSSRLAGATDTQYF	TGTGCCAGCAGCTCCCGACTAGCGGGGGCCACAGATACGCAGTATTTT
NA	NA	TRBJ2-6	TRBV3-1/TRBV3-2	CASSQKGANVLTF	TGTGCCAGCAGCCAAAAGGGGGCCAACGTCCTGACTTTC
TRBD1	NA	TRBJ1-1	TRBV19	CASSITGQGATEAFF	TGTGCCAGTAGCATAACGGGACAGGGGGCAACTGAAGCTTTCTTT
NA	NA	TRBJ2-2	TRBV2	CASSRLAATGELFF	TGTGCCAGCAGTAGGCTAGCAGCCACCGGGGAGCTGTTTTTT
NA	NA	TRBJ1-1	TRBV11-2	CASSFDRINTEAFF	TGTGCCAGCAGCTTTGATCGGATCAACACTGAAGCTTTCTTT
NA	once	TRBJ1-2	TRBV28	CASSRDGNYGYTF	TGTGCCAGCAGTCGGGACGGTAACTATGGCTACACCTTC
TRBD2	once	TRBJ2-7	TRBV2	CASRSRRELGEQYF	TGTGCCAGCAGATCTCGGCGGGAGTTGGGCGAGCAGTACTTC
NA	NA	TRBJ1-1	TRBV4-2	CASSQDYMNTEAFF	TGTGCCAGCAGCCAAGACTACATGAACACTGAAGCTTTCTTT
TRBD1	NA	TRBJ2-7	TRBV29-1	CSVEGASGQGVMEQYF	TGCAGCGTTGAAGGGGCTTCGGGACAGGGGGTGATGGAGCAGTACTTC
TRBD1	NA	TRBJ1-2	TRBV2	CASSGGGNRGEYGYTF	TGTGCCAGCAGTGGAGGCGGGAACAGGGGGGAGTATGGCTACACCTTC
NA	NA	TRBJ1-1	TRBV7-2	CASSLALDSREAFF	TGTGCCAGCAGCTTAGCCCTGGACAGCCGAGAAGCTTTCTTT
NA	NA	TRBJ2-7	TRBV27	CASSLYPSYEQYF	TGTGCCAGCAGTTTATACCCCTCCTACGAGCAGTACTTC
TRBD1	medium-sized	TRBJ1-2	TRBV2	CASITTGYSGYTF	TGTGCCAGCATCACGACAGGGTATAGTGGCTACACCTTC
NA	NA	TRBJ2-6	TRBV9	CASSARLMSGANVLTF	TGTGCCAGCAGCGCACGACTGATGTCTGGGGCCAACGTCCTGACTTTC